This TCR beta chain was profiled in a study of response to subunit inactivated influenza vaccine. Findings and limits, study-wide: That few new T cells are recruited by each seasonal influenza vaccination was the authors' suggestion.

Using its own MiXCR run on the RT-PCR reads, TCRdb lists one record per CDR3 protein. Of 490,000 or so distinct CDR3 sequences listed, about 8% are singletons. Notes on this clonotype: Its antigen is as yet unknown.

The CDR3 loop spans 16 amino acids. Unmatched junction bases numbered 9, after V lost 7 bases and J lost 1 base. Germline CDR1 MNHNS, CDR2 SASEGT. The sequencing used PBMCs from blood, collected around 25 months after vaccination. The chain uses TRBV6-1 and TRBJ2-2, with TRBD2 matching 7 bases. This clonotype originated in a man between 50 and 70 years old who received an inactivated influenza vaccine. CDR3 region: CASTFSQRENTGELFF. CDR3 nucleotide sequence: TGTGCCAGCACCTTCTCACAGCGGGAGAACACCGGGGAGCTGTTTTTT.